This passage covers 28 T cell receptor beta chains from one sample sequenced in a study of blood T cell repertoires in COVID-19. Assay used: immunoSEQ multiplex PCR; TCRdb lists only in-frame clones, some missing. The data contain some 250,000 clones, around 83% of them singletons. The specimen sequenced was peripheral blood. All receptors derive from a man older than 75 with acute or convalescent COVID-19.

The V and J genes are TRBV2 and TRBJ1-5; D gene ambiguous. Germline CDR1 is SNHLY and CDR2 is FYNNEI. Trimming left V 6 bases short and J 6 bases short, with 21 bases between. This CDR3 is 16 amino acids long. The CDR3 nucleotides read TGTGCCAGCAGCAAACTTGGACGGGGAGGTGGTCAGCCCCAGCATTTT. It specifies CASSKLGRGGGQPQHF. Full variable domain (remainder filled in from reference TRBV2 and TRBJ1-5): EPEVTQTPSHQVTQMGQEVILRCVPISNHLYFYWYRQILGQKVEFLVSFYNNEISEKSEIFDDQFSVERPDGSNFTLKIRSTKLEDSAMYFCASSKLGRGGGQPQHFGDGTRLSIL.

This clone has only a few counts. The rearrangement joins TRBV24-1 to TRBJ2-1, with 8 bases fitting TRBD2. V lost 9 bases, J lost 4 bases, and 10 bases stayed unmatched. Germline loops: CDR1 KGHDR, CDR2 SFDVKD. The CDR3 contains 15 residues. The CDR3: CATGGASGGYNEQFF. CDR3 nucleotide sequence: TGTGCCACCGGGGGGGCGAGCGGGGGTTACAATGAGCAGTTCTTC.

The CDR3 here is CASSLAGGYEQYF. The CDR3 bases are TGTGCCAGCAGTTTAGCAGGGGGCTACGAGCAGTACTTC. The V and J genes are TRBV12-3 or TRBV12-4 and TRBJ2-7, with D perhaps matching TRBD1 (6 bases). Trimming stripped 0 bases from V and 3 bases from J, with 6 bases between. The CDR3 loop spans 13 amino acids.

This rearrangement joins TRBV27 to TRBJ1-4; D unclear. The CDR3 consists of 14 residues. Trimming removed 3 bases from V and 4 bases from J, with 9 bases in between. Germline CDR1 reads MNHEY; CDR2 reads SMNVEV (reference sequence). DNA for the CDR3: TGTGCCAGCAGTTTGATTGGGCTTAATGAAAAACTGTTTTTT. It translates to CASSLIGLNEKLFF. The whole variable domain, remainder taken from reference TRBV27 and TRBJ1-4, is EAQVTQNPRYLITVTGKKLTVTCSQNMNHEYMSWYRQDPGLGLRQIYYSMNVEVTDKGDVPEGYKVSRKEKRNFPLILESPSPNQTSLYFCASSLIGLNEKLFFGSGTQLSVL.

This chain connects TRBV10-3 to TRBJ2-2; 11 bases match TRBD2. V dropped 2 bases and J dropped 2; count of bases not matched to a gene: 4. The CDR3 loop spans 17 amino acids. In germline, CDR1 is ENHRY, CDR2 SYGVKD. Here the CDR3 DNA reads TGTGCCATCAGTGAGCCGGGACTAGCGGATAACACCGGGGAGCTGTTTTTT. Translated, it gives CAISEPGLADNTGELFF.

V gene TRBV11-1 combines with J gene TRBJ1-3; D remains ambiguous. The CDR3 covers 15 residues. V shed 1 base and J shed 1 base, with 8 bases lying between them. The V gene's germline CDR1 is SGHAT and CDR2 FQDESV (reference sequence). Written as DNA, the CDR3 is TGTGCCAGCAGCTTAGAGCGCAAGTCTGGAAACACCATATATTTT. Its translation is CASSLERKSGNTIYF.

The CDR3 protein is CASSLGTQGSNEKLFF. DNA for the CDR3: TGTGCCAGCAGCTTGGGAACACAGGGCTCTAATGAAAAACTGTTTTTT. The genes are TRBV5-4 and TRBJ1-4, with D possibly TRBD1 on 6 matching bases. Trimming took 0 bases from V and 3 from J, leaving 12 bases between them. Germline V CDR1 and CDR2: SGHNT, YYREEE (reference sequence). The CDR3 consists of 16 residues.

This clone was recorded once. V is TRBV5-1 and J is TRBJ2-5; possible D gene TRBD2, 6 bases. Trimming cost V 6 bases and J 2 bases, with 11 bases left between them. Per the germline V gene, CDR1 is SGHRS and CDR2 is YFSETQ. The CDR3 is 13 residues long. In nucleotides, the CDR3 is TGCGCCAGCAACGTCGGGGGACAAGAGACCCAGTACTTC. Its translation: CASNVGGQETQYF.

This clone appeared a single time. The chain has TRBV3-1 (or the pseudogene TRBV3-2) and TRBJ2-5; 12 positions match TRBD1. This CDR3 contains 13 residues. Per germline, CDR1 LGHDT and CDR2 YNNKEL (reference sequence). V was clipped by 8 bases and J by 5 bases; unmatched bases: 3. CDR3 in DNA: TGTGCCAGCGGGGACAGGGGGCGGGAGACCCAGTACTTC. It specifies CASGDRGRETQYF.

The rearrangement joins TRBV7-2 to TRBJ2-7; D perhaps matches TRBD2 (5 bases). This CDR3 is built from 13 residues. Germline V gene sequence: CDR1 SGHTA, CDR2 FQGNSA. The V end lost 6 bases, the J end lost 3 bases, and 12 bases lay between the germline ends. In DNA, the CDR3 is TGTGCCAGCAGGAGGACGGGGAGCTACGAGCAGTACTTC. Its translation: CASRRTGSYEQYF.

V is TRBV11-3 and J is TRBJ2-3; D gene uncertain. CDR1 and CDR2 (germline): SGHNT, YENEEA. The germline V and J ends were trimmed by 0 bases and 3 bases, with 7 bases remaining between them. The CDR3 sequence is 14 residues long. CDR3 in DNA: TGTGCCAGCAGCTTAGACGCCAGAACAGATACGCAGTATTTT. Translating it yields CASSLDARTDTQYF.

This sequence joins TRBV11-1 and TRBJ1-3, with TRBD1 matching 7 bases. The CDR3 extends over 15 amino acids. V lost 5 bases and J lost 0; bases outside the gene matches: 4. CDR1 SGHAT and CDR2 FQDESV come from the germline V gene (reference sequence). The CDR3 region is CASSRGQTSGNTIYF. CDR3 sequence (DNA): TGTGCCAGCAGCCGGGGACAGACCTCTGGAAACACCATATATTTT.

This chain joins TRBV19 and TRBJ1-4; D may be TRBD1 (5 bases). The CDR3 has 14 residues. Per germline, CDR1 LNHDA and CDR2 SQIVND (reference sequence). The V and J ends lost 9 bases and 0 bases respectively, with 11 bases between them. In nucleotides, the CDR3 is TGTGCCAGCGCCACAGGTGCAACTAATGAAAAACTGTTTTTT. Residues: CASATGATNEKLFF. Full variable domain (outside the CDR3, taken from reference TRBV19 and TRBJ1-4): DGGITQSPKYLFRKEGQNVTLSCEQNLNHDAMYWYRQDPGQGLRLIYYSQIVNDFQKGDIAEGYSVSREKKESFPLTVTSAQKNPTAFYLCASATGATNEKLFFGSGTQLSVL.

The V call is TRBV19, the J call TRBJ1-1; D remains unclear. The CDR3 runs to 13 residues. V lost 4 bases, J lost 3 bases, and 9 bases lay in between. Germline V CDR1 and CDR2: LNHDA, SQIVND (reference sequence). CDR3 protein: CASSNGGDTEAFF. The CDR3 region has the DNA TGTGCCAGTAGTAATGGCGGTGACACTGAAGCTTTCTTT.

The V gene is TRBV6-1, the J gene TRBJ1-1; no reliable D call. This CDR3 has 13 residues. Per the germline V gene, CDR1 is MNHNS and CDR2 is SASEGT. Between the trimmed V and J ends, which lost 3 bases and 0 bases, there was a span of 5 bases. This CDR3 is CASSERVNTEAFF. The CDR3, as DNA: TGTGCCAGCAGTGAGAGGGTGAACACTGAAGCTTTCTTT.

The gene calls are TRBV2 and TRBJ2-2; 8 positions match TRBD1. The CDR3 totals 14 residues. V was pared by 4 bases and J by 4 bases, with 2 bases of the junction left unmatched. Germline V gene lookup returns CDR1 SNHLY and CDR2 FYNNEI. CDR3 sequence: CASSVTGVTGELFF. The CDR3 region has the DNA TGTGCCAGCAGTGTGACAGGGGTCACCGGGGAGCTGTTTTTT.

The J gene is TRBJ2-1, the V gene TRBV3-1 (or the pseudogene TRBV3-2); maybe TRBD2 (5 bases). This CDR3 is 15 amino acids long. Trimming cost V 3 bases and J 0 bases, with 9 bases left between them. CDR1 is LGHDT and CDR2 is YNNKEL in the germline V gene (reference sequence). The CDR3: CASSHPADSYNEQFF. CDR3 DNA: TGTGCCAGCAGCCATCCAGCGGACTCCTACAATGAGCAGTTCTTC.

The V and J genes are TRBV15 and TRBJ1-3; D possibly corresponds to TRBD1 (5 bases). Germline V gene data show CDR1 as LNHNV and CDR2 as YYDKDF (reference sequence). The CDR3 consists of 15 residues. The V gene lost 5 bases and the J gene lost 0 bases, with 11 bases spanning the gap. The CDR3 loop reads CATSPAGGSGNTIYF. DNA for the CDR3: TGTGCCACCAGCCCTGCCGGGGGCTCTGGAAACACCATATATTTT.

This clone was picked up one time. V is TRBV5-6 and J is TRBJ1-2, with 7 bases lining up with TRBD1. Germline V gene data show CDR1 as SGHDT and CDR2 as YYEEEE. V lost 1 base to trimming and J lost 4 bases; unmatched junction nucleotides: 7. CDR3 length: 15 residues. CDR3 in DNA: TGTGCCAGCAGCTTGACCCACGGGACAGCCTATGGCTACACCTTC. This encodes CASSLTHGTAYGYTF. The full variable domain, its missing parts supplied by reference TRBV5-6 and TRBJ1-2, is DAGVTQSPTHLIKTRGQQVTLRCSPKSGHDTVSWYQQALGQGPQFIFQYYEEEERQRGNFPDRFSGHQFPNYSSELNVNALLLGDSALYLCASSLTHGTAYGYTFGSGTRLTVV.

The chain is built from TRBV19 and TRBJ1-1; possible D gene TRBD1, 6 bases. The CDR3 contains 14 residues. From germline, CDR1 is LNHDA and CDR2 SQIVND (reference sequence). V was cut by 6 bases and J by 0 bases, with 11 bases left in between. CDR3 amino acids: CASRPTGLNTEAFF. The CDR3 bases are TGTGCCAGTAGGCCGACAGGTTTGAACACTGAAGCTTTCTTT. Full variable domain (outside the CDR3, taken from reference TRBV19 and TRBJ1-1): DGGITQSPKYLFRKEGQNVTLSCEQNLNHDAMYWYRQDPGQGLRLIYYSQIVNDFQKGDIAEGYSVSREKKESFPLTVTSAQKNPTAFYLCASRPTGLNTEAFFGQGTRLTVV.

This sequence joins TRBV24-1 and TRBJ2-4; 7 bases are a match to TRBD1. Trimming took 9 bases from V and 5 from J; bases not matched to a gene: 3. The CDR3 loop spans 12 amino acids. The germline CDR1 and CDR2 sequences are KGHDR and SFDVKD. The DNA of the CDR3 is TGTGCCACCGCCGGGACAGAAAACATTCAGTACTTC. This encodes CATAGTENIQYF.

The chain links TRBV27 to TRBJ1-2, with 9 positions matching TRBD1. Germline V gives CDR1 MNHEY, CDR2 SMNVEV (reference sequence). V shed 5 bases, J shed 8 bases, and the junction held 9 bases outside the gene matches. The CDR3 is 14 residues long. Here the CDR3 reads CASSKTGGLGGYTF. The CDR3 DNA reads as TGTGCCAGCAGTAAGACAGGGGGTCTCGGCGGCTACACCTTC.

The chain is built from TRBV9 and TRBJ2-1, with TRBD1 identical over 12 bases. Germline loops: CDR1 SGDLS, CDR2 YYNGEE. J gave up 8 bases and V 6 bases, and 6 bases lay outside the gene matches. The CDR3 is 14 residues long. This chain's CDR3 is CASKGQGATYEQFF. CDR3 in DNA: TGTGCCAGCAAGGGACAGGGGGCCACGTATGAGCAGTTCTTC.

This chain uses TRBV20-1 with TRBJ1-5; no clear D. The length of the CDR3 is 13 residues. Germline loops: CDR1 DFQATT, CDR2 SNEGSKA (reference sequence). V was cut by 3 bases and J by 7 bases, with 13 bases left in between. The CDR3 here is CSASRGSGQPQHF. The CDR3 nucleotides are TGCAGTGCTAGTCGGGGATCGGGGCAGCCCCAGCATTTT.

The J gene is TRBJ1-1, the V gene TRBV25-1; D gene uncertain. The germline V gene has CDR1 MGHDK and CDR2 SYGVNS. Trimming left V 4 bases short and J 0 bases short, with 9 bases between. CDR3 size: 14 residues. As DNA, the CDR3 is TGTGCCAGCAGTGTGTGGGGAGTGAACACTGAAGCTTTCTTT. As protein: CASSVWGVNTEAFF.

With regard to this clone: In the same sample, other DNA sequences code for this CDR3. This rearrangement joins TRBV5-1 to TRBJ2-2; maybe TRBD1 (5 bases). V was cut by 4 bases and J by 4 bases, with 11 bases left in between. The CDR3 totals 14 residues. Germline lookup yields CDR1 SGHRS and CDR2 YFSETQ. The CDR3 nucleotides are TGCGCCAGCAGCACAGGACAATCCACCGGGGAGCTGTTTTTT. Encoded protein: CASSTGQSTGELFF.

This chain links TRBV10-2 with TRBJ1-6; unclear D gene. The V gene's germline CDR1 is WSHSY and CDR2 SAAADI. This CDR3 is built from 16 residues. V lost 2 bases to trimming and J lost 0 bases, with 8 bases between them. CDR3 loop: CASSETGSSYNSPLHF. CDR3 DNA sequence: TGCGCCAGCAGTGAGACGGGGAGCTCCTATAATTCACCCCTCCACTTT.

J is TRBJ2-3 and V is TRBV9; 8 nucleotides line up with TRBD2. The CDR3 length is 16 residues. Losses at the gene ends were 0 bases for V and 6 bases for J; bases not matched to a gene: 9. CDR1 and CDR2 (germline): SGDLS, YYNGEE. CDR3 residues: CASSVDLAGPFDTQYF. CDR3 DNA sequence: TGTGCCAGCAGCGTAGATCTAGCGGGCCCATTCGATACGCAGTATTTT.